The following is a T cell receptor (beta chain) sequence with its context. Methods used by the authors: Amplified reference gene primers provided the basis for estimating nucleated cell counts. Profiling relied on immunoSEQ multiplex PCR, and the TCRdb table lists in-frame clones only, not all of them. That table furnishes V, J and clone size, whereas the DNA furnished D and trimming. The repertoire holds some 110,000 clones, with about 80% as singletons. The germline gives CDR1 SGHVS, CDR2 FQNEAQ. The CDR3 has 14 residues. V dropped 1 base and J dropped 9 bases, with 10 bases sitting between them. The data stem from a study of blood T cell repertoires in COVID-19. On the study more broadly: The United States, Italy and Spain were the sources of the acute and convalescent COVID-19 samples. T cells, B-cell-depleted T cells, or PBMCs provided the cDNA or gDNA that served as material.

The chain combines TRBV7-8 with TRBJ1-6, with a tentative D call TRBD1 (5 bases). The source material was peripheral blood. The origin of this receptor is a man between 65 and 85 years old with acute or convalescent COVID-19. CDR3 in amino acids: CASSLEKGLSPLHF. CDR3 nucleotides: TGTGCCAGCAGCTTAGAAAAGGGACTTTCACCCCTCCACTTT.